Listed below are T cell receptor beta chains from one sample, sequenced in a study of blood T cell repertoires in COVID-19. Data came from immunoSEQ multiplex PCR; TCRdb stores just in-frame clones and leaves some out. Of more than 90,000 clones listed, roughly 80% are singletons. The sample consisted of peripheral blood. Receptors were obtained from a man between 65 and 80 years old with acute or convalescent COVID-19. The CDR3 runs from the conserved cysteine through the conserved F or W. The D gene is left open where the match is weak. Clone size is stated in some rows and not others, as once, few, many or a class when expanded.

>TRBV4-1|TRBD1|TRBJ1-2|NA
CASSLTGTAILSNYGYTF
TGCGCCAGCAGCCTGACCGGGACAGCTATTTTGTCTAACTATGGCTACACCTTC
>TRBV24-1|NA|TRBJ1-1|NA
CATSDATGIFF
TGTGCCACCAGTGATGCGACAGGAATTTTCTTT
>TRBV21-1|NA|TRBJ1-4|NA
CASNKTGARGATNEKLFF
TGTGCCAGCAACAAAACGGGGGCCCGGGGGGCAACTAATGAAAAACTGTTTTTT
>TRBV28|NA|TRBJ1-1|NA
CASTSGGGVNTEAFF
TGTGCCAGCACCTCTGGAGGAGGGGTGAACACTGAAGCTTTCTTT
>TRBV24-1|NA|TRBJ2-5|NA
CATSDPNEETQYF
TGTGCCACCAGTGACCCCAACGAGGAGACCCAGTACTTC
>TRBV10-3|NA|TRBJ1-1|NA
CATQTGNNYEAFF
TGTGCCACCCAAACAGGGAATAATTATGAAGCTTTCTTT
>TRBV12-3/TRBV12-4|NA|TRBJ1-2|NA
CASSPGLRSGYTF
TGTGCCAGCAGCCCGGGACTCCGCAGTGGCTACACCTTC
>TRBV28|TRBD2|TRBJ2-4|NA
CASTLAGGPGNIQYF
TGTGCCAGCACCTTAGCGGGAGGGCCGGGAAACATTCAGTACTTC
>TRBV12-5|TRBD2|TRBJ2-2|NA
CASGIQGAGFFTGELFF
TGTGCTAGTGGAATTCAAGGAGCGGGATTCTTCACCGGGGAGCTGTTTTTT
>TRBV5-1|NA|TRBJ2-3|NA
CASSLGDIGTDTQYF
TGCGCCAGCAGCTTGGGTGACATCGGCACAGATACGCAGTATTTT
>TRBV3-1/TRBV3-2|TRBD2|TRBJ2-4|NA
CASSSRPGGLAKNIQYF
TGTGCCAGCAGCTCCCGGCCGGGGGGGCTAGCCAAAAACATTCAGTACTTC
>TRBV11-2|NA|TRBJ2-5|once
CASNTGAGETQYF
TGTGCCAGCAATACAGGGGCGGGGGAGACCCAGTACTTC
>TRBV4-1|TRBD1|TRBJ1-5|NA
CASSQGPGGEQPQHF
TGCGCCAGCAGCCAAGGGCCAGGGGGTGAACAGCCCCAGCATTTT
>TRBV28|TRBD2|TRBJ2-1|NA
CASRRGTSGRDYEQFF
TGTGCCAGCAGGAGGGGAACTAGCGGGAGGGACTATGAGCAGTTCTTC
>TRBV2|TRBD1|TRBJ2-3|NA
CASPGQGGDTQYF
TGTGCCAGCCCGGGACAGGGGGGAGATACGCAGTATTTT
>TRBV7-2|TRBD2|TRBJ2-1|many
CASSPSGGYYNEQFF
TGTGCCAGCAGCCCTAGCGGGGGGTACTACAATGAGCAGTTCTTC
>TRBV4-1|NA|TRBJ1-1|NA
CASSQSIYSNTEAFF
TGCGCCAGCAGCCAGAGCATATACTCGAACACTGAAGCTTTCTTT
>TRBV20-1|NA|TRBJ1-1|few
CSATRQLEAFF
TGCAGTGCCACCAGACAGCTTGAAGCTTTCTTT
>TRBV7-6|TRBD1|TRBJ2-1|NA
CASSTIRGRIYNEQFF
TGTGCCAGCAGCACGATCAGGGGGCGCATCTACAATGAGCAGTTCTTC
>TRBV29-1|TRBD2|TRBJ2-3|NA
CSVLAPSSTDTQYF
TGCAGCGTACTAGCGCCTTCTAGCACAGATACGCAGTATTTT
>TRBV30|NA|TRBJ1-4|NA
CAWSVAGSPEANEKLFF
TGTGCCTGGAGTGTAGCAGGATCTCCGGAGGCTAATGAAAAACTGTTTTTT
>TRBV29-1|TRBD2|TRBJ2-7|few
CSVGRGDDEQYF
TGCAGCGTTGGACGGGGGGACGACGAGCAGTACTTC
>TRBV19|TRBD1|TRBJ1-1|NA
CASSLGQGVLEAFF
TGTGCCAGTAGTTTGGGACAGGGGGTCTTGGAAGCTTTCTTT
>TRBV4-2|NA|TRBJ2-3|NA
CASSQDRTLPDTQYF
TGTGCCAGCAGCCAAGATAGAACCCTGCCAGATACGCAGTATTTT
>TRBV19|NA|TRBJ1-1|few
CASTQTRGTEAFF
TGTGCCAGTACCCAAACCAGGGGCACTGAAGCTTTCTTT
>TRBV3-1/TRBV3-2|NA|TRBJ2-6|NA
CASSQVAGAVGANVLTF
TGTGCCAGCAGCCAAGTTGCAGGGGCTGTTGGGGCCAACGTCCTGACTTTC
>TRBV7-3|NA|TRBJ2-1|NA
CASSLNPRGDEQFF
TGTGCCAGCAGCTTAAACCCCCGAGGAGATGAGCAGTTCTTC